The T cell receptor beta chain described here comes from a study of blood T cell repertoires in COVID-19. Overall study context: COVID-19 samples from acute and convalescent phases originated in the United States, Italy and Spain.

Method: immunoSEQ multiplex PCR; TCRdb's copy keeps in-frame clones and lacks some. This table has about 280,000 clones, 89% appearing once. This CDR3 spans 12 amino acids. Trimming took off 8 bases at V and 2 bases at J, with 13 bases between the two ends. The germline CDR1 and CDR2 sequences are SQVTM and ANQGSEA. The chain joins TRBV29-1 to TRBJ2-7; D is perhaps TRBD1 (5 bases). The receptor's source is a woman aged 40 to 50 who had recovered from COVID-19. Sequencing was performed on peripheral blood. The CDR3 protein is CSPSGHTYEQYF. The CDR3 DNA sequence: TGCAGCCCATCTGGACATACCTACGAGCAGTACTTC.